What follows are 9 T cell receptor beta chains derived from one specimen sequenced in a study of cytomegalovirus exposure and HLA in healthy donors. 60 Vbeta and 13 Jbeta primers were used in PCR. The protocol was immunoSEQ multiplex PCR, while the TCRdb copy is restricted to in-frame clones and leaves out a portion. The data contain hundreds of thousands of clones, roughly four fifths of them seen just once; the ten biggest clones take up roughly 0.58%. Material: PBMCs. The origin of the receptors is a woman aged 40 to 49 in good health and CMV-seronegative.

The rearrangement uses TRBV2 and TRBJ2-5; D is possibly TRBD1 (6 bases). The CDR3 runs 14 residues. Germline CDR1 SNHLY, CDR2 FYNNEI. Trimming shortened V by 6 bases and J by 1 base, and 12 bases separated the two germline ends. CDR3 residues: CASRGTPSQETQYF. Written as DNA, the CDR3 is TGTGCCAGCAGAGGGACACCGAGCCAAGAGACCCAGTACTTC.

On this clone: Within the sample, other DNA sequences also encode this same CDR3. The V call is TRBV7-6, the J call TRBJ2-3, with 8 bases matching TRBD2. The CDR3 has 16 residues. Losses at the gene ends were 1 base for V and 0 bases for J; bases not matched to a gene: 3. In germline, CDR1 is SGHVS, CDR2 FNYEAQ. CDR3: CASSLGAGGSTDTQYF. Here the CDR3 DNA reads TGTGCCAGCAGCTTAGGGGCGGGGGGAAGCACAGATACGCAGTATTTT.

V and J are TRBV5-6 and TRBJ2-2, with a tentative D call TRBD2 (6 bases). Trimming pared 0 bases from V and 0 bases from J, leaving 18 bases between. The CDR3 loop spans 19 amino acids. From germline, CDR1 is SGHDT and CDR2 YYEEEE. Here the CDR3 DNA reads TGTGCCAGCAGCTTGGTTGGACTACGTATATCAACGAACACCGGGGAGCTGTTTTTT. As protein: CASSLVGLRISTNTGELFF.

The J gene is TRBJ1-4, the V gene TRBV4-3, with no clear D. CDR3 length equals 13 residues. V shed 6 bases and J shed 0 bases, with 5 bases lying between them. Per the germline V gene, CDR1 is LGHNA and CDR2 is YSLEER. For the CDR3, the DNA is TGCGCCAGCAGTCTCGCAACTAATGAAAAACTGTTTTTT. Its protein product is CASSLATNEKLFF.

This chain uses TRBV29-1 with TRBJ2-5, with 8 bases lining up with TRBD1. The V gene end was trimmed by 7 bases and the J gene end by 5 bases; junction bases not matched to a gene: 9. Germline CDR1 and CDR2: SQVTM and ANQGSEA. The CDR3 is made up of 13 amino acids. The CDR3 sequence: CSAKTGVWETQYF. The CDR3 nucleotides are TGCAGCGCCAAGACAGGGGTTTGGGAGACCCAGTACTTC. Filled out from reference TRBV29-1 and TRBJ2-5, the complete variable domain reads SAVISQKPSRDICQRGTSLTIQCQVDSQVTMMFWYRQQPGQSLTLIATANQGSEATYESGFVIDKFPISRPNLTFSTLTVSNMSPEDSSIYLCSAKTGVWETQYFGPGTRLLVL.

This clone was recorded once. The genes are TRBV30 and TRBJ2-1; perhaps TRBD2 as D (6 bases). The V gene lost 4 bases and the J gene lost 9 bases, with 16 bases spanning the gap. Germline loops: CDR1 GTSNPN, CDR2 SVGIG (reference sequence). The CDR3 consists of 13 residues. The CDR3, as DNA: TGTGCCTGGACGGCGGGGCATTCAAGTGAGCAGTTCTTC. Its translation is CAWTAGHSSEQFF.

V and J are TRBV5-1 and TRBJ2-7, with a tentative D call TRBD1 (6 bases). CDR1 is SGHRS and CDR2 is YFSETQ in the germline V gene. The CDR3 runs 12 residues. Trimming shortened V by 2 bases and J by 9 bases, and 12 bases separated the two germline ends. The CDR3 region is CASSLTGSGQYF. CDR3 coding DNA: TGCGCCAGCAGCTTAACAGGGTCAGGGCAGTACTTC.

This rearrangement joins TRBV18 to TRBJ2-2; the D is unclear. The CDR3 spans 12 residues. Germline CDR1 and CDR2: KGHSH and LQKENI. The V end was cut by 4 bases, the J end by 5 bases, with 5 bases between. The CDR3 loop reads CASSLETGELFF. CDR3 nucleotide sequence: TGTGCCAGCTCACTAGAAACCGGGGAGCTGTTTTTT.

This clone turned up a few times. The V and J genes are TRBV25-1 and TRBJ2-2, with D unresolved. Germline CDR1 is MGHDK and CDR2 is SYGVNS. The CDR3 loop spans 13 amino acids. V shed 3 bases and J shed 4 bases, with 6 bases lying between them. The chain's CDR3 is CASSDVSTGELFF. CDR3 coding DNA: TGTGCCAGCAGTGATGTGAGCACCGGGGAGCTGTTTTTT.